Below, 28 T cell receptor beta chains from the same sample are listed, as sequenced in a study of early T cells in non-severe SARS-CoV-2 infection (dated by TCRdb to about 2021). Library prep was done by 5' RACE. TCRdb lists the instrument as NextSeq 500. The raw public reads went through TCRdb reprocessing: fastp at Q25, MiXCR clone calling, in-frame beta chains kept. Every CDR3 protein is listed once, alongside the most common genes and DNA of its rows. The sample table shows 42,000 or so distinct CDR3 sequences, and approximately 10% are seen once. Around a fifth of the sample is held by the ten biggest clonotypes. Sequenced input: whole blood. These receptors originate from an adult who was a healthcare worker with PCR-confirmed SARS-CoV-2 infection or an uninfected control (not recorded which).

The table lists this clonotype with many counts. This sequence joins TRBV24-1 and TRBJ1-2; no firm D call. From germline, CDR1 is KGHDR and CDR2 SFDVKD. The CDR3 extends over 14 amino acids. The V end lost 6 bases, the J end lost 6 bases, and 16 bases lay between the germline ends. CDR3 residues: CATSPNRVQHGYTF. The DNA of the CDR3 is TGTGCCACCAGTCCTAACAGAGTTCAGCATGGCTACACCTTC.

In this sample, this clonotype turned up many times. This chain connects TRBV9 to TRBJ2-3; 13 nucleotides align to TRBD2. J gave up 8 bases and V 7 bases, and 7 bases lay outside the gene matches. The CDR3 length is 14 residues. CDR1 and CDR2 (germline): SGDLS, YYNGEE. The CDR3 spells CASRLAGGSGTQYF. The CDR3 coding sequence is TGTGCCAGCCGACTAGCGGGAGGCTCCGGTACGCAGTATTTT.

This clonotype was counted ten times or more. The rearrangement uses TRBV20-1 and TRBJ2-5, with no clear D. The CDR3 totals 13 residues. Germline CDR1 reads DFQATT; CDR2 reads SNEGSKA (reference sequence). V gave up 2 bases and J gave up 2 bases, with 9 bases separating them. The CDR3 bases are TGCAGTGCTAGATTGGTGGGACAAGAGACCCAGTACTTC. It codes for CSARLVGQETQYF.

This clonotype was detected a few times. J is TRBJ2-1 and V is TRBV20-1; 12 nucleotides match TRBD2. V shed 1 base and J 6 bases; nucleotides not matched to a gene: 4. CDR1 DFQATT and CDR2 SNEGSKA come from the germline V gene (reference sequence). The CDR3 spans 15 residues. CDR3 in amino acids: CSARGASGRVNEQFF. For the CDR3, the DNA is TGCAGTGCTAGAGGGGCTAGCGGGAGGGTCAATGAGCAGTTCTTC.

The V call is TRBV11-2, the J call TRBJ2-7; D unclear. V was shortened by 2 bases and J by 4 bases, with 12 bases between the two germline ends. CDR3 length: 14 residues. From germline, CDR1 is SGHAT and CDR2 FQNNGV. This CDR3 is CASSLPGSVYEQYF. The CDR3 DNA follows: TGTGCCAGCAGCTTACCCGGGTCCGTTTACGAGCAGTACTTC.

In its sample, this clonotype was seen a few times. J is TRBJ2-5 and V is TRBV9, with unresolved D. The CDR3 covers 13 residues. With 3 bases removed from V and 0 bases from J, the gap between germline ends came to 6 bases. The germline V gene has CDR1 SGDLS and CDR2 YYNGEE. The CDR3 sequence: CASSAGHQETQYF. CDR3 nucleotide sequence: TGTGCCAGCAGCGCCGGTCACCAAGAGACCCAGTACTTC. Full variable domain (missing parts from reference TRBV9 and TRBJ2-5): DSGVTQTPKHLITATGQRVTLRCSPRSGDLSVYWYQQSLDQGLQFLIQYYNGEERAKGNILERFSAQQFPDLHSELNLSSLELGDSALYFCASSAGHQETQYFGPGTRLLVL.

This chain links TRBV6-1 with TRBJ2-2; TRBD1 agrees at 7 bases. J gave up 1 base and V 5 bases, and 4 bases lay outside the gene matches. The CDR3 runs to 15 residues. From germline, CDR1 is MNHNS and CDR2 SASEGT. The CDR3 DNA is TGTGCCAGCAGTCCCCGGACAGGGAACACCGGGGAGCTGTTTTTT. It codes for CASSPRTGNTGELFF.

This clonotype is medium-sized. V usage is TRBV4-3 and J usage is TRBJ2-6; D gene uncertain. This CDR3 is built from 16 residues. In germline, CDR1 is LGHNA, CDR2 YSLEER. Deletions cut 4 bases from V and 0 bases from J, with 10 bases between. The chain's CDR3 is CASSPDFSSGANVLTF. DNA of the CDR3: TGCGCCAGCAGCCCGGATTTCAGCTCTGGGGCCAACGTCCTGACTTTC.

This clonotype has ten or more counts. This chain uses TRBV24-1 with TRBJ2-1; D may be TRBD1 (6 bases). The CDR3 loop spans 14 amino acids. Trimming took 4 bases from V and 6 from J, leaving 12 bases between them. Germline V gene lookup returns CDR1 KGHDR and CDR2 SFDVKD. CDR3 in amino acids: CATSDIGGSNEQFF. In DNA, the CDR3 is TGTGCCACCAGTGACATAGGGGGTTCCAATGAGCAGTTCTTC.

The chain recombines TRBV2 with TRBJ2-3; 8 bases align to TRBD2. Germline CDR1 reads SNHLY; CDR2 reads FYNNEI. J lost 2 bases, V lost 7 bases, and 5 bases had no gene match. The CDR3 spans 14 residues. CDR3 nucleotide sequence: TGTGCCAGCACCACTAGCGGATACACAGATACGCAGTATTTT. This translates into CASTTSGYTDTQYF.

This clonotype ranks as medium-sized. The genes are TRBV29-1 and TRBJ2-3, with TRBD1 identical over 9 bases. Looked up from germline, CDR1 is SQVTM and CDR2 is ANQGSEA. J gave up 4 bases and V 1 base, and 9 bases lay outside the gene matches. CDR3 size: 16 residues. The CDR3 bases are TGCAGCGTTGAAGCCCAGACAGGGGGGATCGCAGATACGCAGTATTTT. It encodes CSVEAQTGGIADTQYF.

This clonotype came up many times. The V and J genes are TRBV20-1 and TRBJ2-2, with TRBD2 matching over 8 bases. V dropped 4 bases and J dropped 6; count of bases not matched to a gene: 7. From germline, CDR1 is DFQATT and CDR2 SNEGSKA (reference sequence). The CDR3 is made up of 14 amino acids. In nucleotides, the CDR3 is TGCAGTGCTAAGCGGGAGATCTTTGCCGGGGAGCTGTTTTTT. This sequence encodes CSAKREIFAGELFF.

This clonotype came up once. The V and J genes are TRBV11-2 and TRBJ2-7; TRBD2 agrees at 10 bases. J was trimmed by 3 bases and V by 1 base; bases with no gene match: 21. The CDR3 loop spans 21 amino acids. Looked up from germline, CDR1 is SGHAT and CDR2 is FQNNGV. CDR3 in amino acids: CASSLGQFLPTSGYSDYEQYF. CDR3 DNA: TGTGCCAGCAGCTTAGGACAGTTTCTCCCGACTAGCGGGTACTCAGACTACGAGCAGTACTTC.

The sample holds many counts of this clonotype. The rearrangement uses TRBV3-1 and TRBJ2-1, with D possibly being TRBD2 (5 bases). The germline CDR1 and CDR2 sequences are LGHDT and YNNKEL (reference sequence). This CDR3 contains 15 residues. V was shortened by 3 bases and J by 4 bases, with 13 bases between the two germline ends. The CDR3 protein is CASSQQPDSYNEQFF. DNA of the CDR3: TGTGCCAGCAGCCAGCAGCCGGACTCGTACAATGAGCAGTTCTTC.

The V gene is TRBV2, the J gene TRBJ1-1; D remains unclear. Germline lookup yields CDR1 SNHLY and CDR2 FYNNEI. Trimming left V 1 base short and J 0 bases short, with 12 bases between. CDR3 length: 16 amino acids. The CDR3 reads CASSEVGGRLNTEAFF. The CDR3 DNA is TGTGCCAGCAGTGAAGTCGGTGGCCGATTGAACACTGAAGCTTTCTTT.

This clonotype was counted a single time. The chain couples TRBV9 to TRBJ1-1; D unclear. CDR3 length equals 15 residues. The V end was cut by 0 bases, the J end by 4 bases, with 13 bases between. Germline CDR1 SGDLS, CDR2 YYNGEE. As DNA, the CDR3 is TGTGCCAGCAGCGTAGAGCCCCCTCGGTCCACTGAAGCTTTCTTT. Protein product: CASSVEPPRSTEAFF.

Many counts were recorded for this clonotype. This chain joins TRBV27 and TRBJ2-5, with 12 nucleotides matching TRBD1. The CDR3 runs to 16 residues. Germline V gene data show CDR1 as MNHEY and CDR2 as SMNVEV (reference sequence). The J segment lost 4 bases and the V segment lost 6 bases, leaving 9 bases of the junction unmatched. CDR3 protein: CASSRSGTGGRETQYF. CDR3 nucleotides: TGTGCCAGCAGCCGAAGTGGGACAGGGGGCAGAGAGACCCAGTACTTC.

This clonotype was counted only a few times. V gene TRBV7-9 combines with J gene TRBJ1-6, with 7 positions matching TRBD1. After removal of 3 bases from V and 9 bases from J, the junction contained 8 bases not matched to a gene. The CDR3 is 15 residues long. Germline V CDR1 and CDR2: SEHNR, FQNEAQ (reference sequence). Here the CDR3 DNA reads TGTGCCAGCAGCTTGACGGACAGGCCGGGTTCACCCCTCCACTTT. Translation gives CASSLTDRPGSPLHF.

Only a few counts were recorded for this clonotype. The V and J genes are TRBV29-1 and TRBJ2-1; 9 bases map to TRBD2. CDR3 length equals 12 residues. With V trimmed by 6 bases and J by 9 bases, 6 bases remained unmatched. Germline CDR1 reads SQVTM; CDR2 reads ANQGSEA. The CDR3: CSVAGGPGEQFF. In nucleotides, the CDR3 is TGCAGCGTCGCGGGAGGGCCGGGTGAGCAGTTCTTC.

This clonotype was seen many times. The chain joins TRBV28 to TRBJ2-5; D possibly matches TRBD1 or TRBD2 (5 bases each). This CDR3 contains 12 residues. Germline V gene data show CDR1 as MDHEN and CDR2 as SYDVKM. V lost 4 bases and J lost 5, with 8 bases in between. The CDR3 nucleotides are TGTGCCAGCAGTTGGGGGAGTGAGACCCAGTACTTC. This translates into CASSWGSETQYF.

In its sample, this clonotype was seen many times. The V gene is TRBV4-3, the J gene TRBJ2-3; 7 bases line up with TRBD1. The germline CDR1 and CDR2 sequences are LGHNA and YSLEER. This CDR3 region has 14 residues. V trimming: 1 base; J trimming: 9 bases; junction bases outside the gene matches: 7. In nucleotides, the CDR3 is TGCGCCAGCAGCCAAGGAAATACAGGGGCAACGCAGTATTTT. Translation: CASSQGNTGATQYF.

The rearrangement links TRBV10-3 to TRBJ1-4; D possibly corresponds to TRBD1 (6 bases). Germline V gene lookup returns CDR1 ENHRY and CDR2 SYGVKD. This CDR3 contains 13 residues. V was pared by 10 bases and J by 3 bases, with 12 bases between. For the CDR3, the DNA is TGTGCCAGCGGAGAGGGGGCTAATGAAAAACTGTTTTTT. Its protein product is CASGEGANEKLFF.

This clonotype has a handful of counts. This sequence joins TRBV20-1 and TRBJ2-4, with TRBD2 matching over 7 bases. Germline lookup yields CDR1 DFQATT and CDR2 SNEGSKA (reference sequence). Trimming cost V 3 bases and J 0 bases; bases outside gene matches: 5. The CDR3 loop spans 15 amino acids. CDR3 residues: CSASVRELAKNIQYF. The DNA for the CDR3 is TGCAGTGCTAGTGTGCGGGAGCTAGCCAAAAACATTCAGTACTTC.

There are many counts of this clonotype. CDR3 residues: CASSQPGDSVYEQYF. The DNA for the CDR3 is TGCGCCAGCAGCCAACCTGGAGATTCTGTTTACGAGCAGTACTTC. The V gene is TRBV4-1, the J gene TRBJ2-7; D is unclear. Trimming cost V 2 bases and J 4 bases, with 15 bases left between them. Germline V gene sequence: CDR1 MGHRA, CDR2 YSYEKL. This CDR3 contains 15 residues.

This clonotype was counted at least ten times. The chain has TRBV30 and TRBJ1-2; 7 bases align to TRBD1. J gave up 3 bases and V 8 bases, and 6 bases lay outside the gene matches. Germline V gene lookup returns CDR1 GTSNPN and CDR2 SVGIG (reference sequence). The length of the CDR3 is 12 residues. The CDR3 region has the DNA TGTGCCCGTGAAGGGGGCCACTATGGCTACACCTTC. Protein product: CAREGGHYGYTF.

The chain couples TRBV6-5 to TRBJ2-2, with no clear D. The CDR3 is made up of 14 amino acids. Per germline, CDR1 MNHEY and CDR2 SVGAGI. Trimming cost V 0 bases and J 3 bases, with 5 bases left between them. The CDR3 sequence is CASSYSYDTGELFF. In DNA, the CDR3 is TGTGCCAGCAGTTACTCGTATGACACCGGGGAGCTGTTTTTT.

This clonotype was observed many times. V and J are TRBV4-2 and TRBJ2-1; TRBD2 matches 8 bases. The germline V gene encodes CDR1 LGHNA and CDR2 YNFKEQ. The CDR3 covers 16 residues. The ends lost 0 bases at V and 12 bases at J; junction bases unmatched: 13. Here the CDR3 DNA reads TGTGCCAGCAGCCAAGATCGACTAGCGCTGCGAGGTGGGCAGTTCTTC. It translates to CASSQDRLALRGGQFF.

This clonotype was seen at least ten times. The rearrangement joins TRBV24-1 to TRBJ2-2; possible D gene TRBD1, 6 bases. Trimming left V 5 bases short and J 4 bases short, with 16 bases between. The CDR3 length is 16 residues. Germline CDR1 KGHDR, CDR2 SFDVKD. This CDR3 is CATSGPVQGVTGELFF. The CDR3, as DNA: TGTGCCACCAGTGGGCCGGTACAGGGTGTCACCGGGGAGCTGTTTTTT.